This TCR beta chain originates from a study of technical replicates of blood from a few donors. Assay: immunoSEQ multiplex PCR; the TCRdb copy retains only in-frame clones and omits some. The table shows under 85,000 clones, with 93% occurring only once. Germline CDR1 SGHVS, CDR2 FQNEAQ. V lost 5 bases and J lost 9; bases outside the gene matches: 16. CDR3 size: 16 residues. The TCR originated in a human donor in good health. The chain links TRBV7-8 to TRBJ2-1; TRBD2 matches at 7 bases. Sequencing input: T cells isolated from PBMCs. The DNA of the CDR3 is TGTGCCAGCAGCCACCACCCGGGGGGACGGTACTTTGAGCAGTTCTTC. Amino acids: CASSHHPGGRYFEQFF.